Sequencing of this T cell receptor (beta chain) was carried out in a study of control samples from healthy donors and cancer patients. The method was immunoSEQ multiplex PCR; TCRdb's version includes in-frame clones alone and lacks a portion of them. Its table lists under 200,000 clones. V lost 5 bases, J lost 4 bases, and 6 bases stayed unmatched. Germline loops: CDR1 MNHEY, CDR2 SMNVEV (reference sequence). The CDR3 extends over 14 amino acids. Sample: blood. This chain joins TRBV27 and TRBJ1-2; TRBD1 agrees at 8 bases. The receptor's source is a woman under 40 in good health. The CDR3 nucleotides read TGTGCCAGCAGTGCTGGACAGGGTGGCTATGGCTACACCTTC. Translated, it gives CASSAGQGGYGYTF.